These 7 T cell receptor beta chains share one sample of origin, sequenced in a study of cytomegalovirus exposure and HLA in healthy donors. 60 Vbeta and 13 Jbeta primers were used in PCR. Clones were sequenced by immunoSEQ multiplex PCR, and TCRdb holds only the in-frame ones, with some missing. Of over 150,000 clones detected, about 83% appear once; the ten largest clones hold about 0.9%. Sequenced input: PBMCs. All receptors come from a woman aged 25 to 39 in good health and CMV-seronegative.

This chain joins TRBV5-4 and TRBJ1-4; 8 positions agree with TRBD1. The CDR3 is made up of 15 amino acids. Germline V lookup: CDR1 SGHNT, CDR2 YYREEE (reference sequence). J was trimmed by 8 bases and V by 2 bases; bases with no gene match: 8. This CDR3 is CASSFRTGNGEKLFF. In nucleotides, the CDR3 is TGTGCCAGCAGCTTTCGGACAGGGAATGGGGAAAAACTGTTTTTT.

The V and J genes are TRBV19 and TRBJ1-5; D not certain. CDR3 length: 14 amino acids. Germline values: CDR1 LNHDA, CDR2 SQIVND (reference sequence). Trimming stripped 5 bases from V and 3 bases from J, with 11 bases between. CDR3 bases: TGTGCCAGTAGTCCCGATTCAGTCAATCAGCCCCAGCATTTT. Translated: CASSPDSVNQPQHF.

The chain combines TRBV4-3 with TRBJ1-6, with D perhaps matching TRBD1 (5 bases). Trimming took 4 bases from V and 7 from J, leaving 17 bases between them. Germline lookup yields CDR1 LGHNA and CDR2 YSLEER. This CDR3 comprises 16 residues. The CDR3 spells CASSLGGAVGNSPLHF. CDR3 DNA: TGCGCCAGCAGCCTCGGTGGGGCAGTAGGAAATTCACCCCTCCACTTT.

The rearrangement uses TRBV6-5 and TRBJ1-2; D unclear. The CDR3 contains 14 residues. Germline V CDR1 and CDR2: MNHEY, SVGAGI. V was clipped by 6 bases and J by 2 bases, with 13 bases between them. The CDR3 loop is CASSPATNNYGYTF. DNA for the CDR3: TGTGCCAGCAGCCCCGCTACTAACAACTATGGCTACACCTTC.

This clone was seen a handful of times. V is TRBV4-1 and J is TRBJ1-1; weak D call: TRBD1 (5 bases). Trimming left V 0 bases short and J 10 bases short, with 12 bases between. CDR1 and CDR2 from the germline V gene are MGHRA and YSYEKL. This CDR3 contains 13 residues. CDR3 sequence: CASSQEGLRVAFF. As DNA, the CDR3 is TGCGCCAGCAGCCAAGAAGGGCTCAGGGTAGCTTTCTTT.

The sample holds one count of this clone. V gene TRBV7-7 combines with J gene TRBJ2-7; D may be TRBD2 (5 bases). The CDR3 length is 15 residues. V was shortened by 3 bases and J by 3 bases, with 15 bases between the two germline ends. Germline V gene lookup returns CDR1 SSHAT and CDR2 FNYEAQ (reference sequence). The CDR3 bases are TGTGCCAGCAGCTTTCGGAGCGGTTCAAACTACGAGCAGTACTTC. Residues: CASSFRSGSNYEQYF.

With regard to this clone: Additional DNA sequences in this sample encode the identical CDR3. The chain is built from TRBV5-1 and TRBJ2-5; perhaps TRBD2 as D (6 bases). Germline CDR1 SGHRS, CDR2 YFSETQ. This CDR3 region has 13 residues. V gave up 0 bases and J gave up 5 bases, with 8 bases separating them. This chain's CDR3 is CASSLAGSETQYF. The CDR3 DNA is TGCGCCAGCAGCTTGGCCGGGAGCGAGACCCAGTACTTC. The variable domain in full, completed from reference TRBV5-1 and TRBJ2-5, reads KAGVTQTPRYLIKTRGQQVTLSCSPISGHRSVSWYQQTPGQGLQFLFEYFSETQRNKGNFPGRFSGRQFSNSRSEMNVSTLELGDSALYLCASSLAGSETQYFGPGTRLLVL.